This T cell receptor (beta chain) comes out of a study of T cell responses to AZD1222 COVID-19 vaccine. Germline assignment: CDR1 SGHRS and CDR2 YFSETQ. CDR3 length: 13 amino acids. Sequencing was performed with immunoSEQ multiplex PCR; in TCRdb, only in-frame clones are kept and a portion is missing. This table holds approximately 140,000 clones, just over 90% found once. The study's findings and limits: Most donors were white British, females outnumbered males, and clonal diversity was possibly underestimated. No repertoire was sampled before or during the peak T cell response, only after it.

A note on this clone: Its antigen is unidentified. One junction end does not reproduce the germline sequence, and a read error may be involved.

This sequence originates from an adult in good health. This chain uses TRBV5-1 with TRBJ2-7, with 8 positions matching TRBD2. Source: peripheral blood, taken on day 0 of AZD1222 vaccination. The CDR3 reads CASSWTSSHEQYF. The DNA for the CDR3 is TGCGCCAGCAGCTGGACTAGCTCCCACGAGCAGTACTTC.